This TCR beta chain was retrieved from a study of glioma-infiltrating T cells after dendritic cell vaccination (dated by TCRdb to about 2016). Notes on the research overall: A cohort of roughly 15 glioblastoma patients from Phase I and II dendritic cell vaccination trials was included, of whom 9 were newly diagnosed and 6 had recurrent disease. Patients received autologous tumor lysate-pulsed dendritic cell vaccination between about 2003 and 2012. The vaccine consisted of monocyte-derived dendritic cells cultured less than nine days with IL-4 and GM-CSF, then pulsed overnight with autologous tumor lysate. Three intradermal dendritic cell vaccine injections were administered to patients at biweekly intervals in the arm below the axilla. In glioblastoma patients vaccinated with dendritic cells, deep sequencing of TCR beta CDR3 regions served to measure the amount of tumor-infiltrating lymphocytes and to compare repertoires between tumor and blood. TCR sequencing metrics, including TIL content and tumor-blood repertoire overlap, were correlated with survival after dendritic cell vaccination.

The research as a whole found: The cohort was small and heterogeneous, only a few patients had full blood and tumor sets, and even fewer had initial-recurrent tumor pairs. After dendritic cell vaccination, a higher estimated pretreatment TIL content predicted longer time to progression and overall survival. TCR clonality showed no direct relationship with survival, which suggests that a diverse polyclonal response may be important. The three-group TCR overlap response model was described as speculative and requiring prospective validation.

In light of the paper, this sample's time point label describes: after dendritic cell vaccination, including at tumor progression/relapse. Patients were selected on the basis of adequate residual fresh-frozen tumor tissue and more than two years of available survival data. Although molecular status otherwise differed among the glioblastoma patients, no patient had an isocitrate dehydrogenase mutation. PBMC were collected before vaccination, two weeks after the third vaccination, and at tumor progression if tumor progression occurred. The Qiagen DNeasy Blood extraction Kit was used for extraction of genomic DNA. CDR1 and CDR2 were assigned from the germline V gene (reference sequence) as SEHNR and FQNEAQ. The CDR3, from cysteine to phenylalanine, totals 17 residues. Just the 51-base CDR3 DNA is kept, in frame starting at base 1. V and J are truncated by 4 bases and 1 base respectively, leaving an intervening sequence of 17 bases.

Using the immunoSEQ assay, TCRB CDR3 regions were amplified from roughly 1.9 micrograms of genomic DNA, or from all available DNA when less than that was on hand. The multiplex PCR employed 60 forward primers targeting TCR V beta segments and 13 reverse primers targeting J beta segments. Synthetic control templates were spiked into each sample at limiting dilution to estimate reads per starting template. Sequencing produced 87 bp reads on the Illumina HiSeq System. Per the source publication's procedure: PCR and sequencing errors were removed by a nearest neighbor algorithm that merged closely related sequences. TCR overlap was defined as the percentage of unique tumor TCR beta sequences that were also found in the peripheral blood of the same patient. TCRdb carries this immuneACCESS record with in-frame sequences only. Its versions omit some clonotypes, under half of them owing to an unresolved V gene in the studies checked, with the rest unexplained. That table furnishes V, J and clone size, whereas the DNA furnished D and trimming. This sample has about 50,000 clones in its table, and approximately 90% of those were observed once. Jointly, the top ten make up around 5% of the sample.

Regarding this clone: Its antigen specificity is not known. No base quality values were provided; no much bigger clone lies one nucleotide off.

The chain employs TRBV7-9 and TRBJ2-4; the D gene is not confidently resolved. This clonotype was sampled from a human donor with glioblastoma. This specimen consisted of blood, obtained after dendritic cell vaccination. The nucleotides are TGTGCCAGCAGCTCGCTCCAGGTTTTCTCGGCCAAAAACATTCAGTACTTC. The encoded protein is CASSSLQVFSAKNIQYF.